This paragraph covers one T cell receptor beta chain sequence. This receptor's antigen is unknown. No base quality information exists; no much larger clone differs at one position. V loses 5 bases at its end and J loses 4 bases; junction bases beyond the gene matches: 11. CDR1 and CDR2 are read off the germline V gene as LGHNA and YNFKEQ. From the cysteine up to the phenylalanine, the CDR3 has a length of 17 residues. Just CDR3 DNA is preserved here, 51 bases in frame from base 1. Library construction relied on the immunoSEQ multiplex PCR assay. For the multiplex PCR, a mixture combining 60 forward primers for TCR Vbeta segments and 13 reverse primers for TCR Jbeta segments was used. The CDR3 region of rearranged TCR beta genes was amplified from genomic DNA with a multiplex PCR assay. Amplified TCR beta libraries were sequenced as 87-base-pair reads on the Illumina HiSeq System. The authors' analysis ran thus. A later analysis tallied 70 million to 100 million unique TCR beta chains across the 660 or so repertoires, and some 10 million of those chains were shared by two or more donors. Raw reads were error-corrected and collapsed into unique sequences by a nearest-neighbor algorithm in which closely related sequences were merged to remove PCR and sequencing errors. CDR3 sequences were aligned to IMGT reference sequences to assign V, D and J gene segments. For a sequence to be retained, a match of at least six nucleotides was required to both a V gene segment and a J gene segment. A rearrangement counted as productive if the CDR3 had no stop codons and remained in frame with V and J, and every other rearrangement counted as non-productive. CDR3 was defined by IMGT convention, running from the second conserved V-encoded cysteine to the conserved J-encoded phenylalanine. The earlier analysis of 587 of the donors excluded any sequence lacking an unambiguous match to a single V gene segment. An earlier analysis of fewer than 750 of the donors classified V segments as functional when productive rearrangements were above 56.7% and as segregating when the standard deviation between donors was above 5%. A statistical classification framework was developed to diagnose cytomegalovirus status using the catalog of TCR beta chain sequences. A later analysis assigned V and J genes by comparing TCR nucleotide sequences with IMGT/GENE-DB human TR gene sequences. A later analysis assigned CDR3 sequences and most-parsimonious VDJ recombination scenarios with the TCRdist pipeline. In a later analysis, each TCR beta chain was defined by its CDR3 amino acid sequence together with its V-gene family, and reads lacking a unique V-gene family were excluded. To address suspected cross-contamination and a sequencing artifact, a later analysis removed 450 to 700 highly shared, low-generation-probability nucleotide sequences. In a later analysis, a clonal expansion index for each public chain was calculated from normalized within-repertoire ranks of inferred template counts. Generation probabilities in a later analysis came from a VDJ recombination model fitted to out-of-frame rearrangements, and those results were checked against IGoR. In a later analysis, TCR-TCR, TCR-HLA and TCR-CMV co-occurrence was scored with hypergeometric tests, and a repertoire-size bias correction was applied to TCR pairs. False discovery rates were estimated in a later analysis by permuting HLA or CMV assignments 20 times. In a later analysis, co-occurring TCRs were grouped with DBSCAN, and TCRdist sequence similarity was added when clustering was performed within HLA-allele-positive subsets. Repertoires with fewer than 30,000 or more than 120,000 public chains were left out of co-occurrence clustering, as were about five repertoires with anomalous nucleotide sharing. The clones in this table, taken by TCRdb from immuneACCESS, are in-frame only. Not every clone is retained; where verified, under half of the shortfall comes from an unresolved V gene, and the cause of the rest is unknown. The V and J calls and clone size come from that table; D and trimming were worked out from the DNA. Recorded for this sample are roughly 120,000 clones; about four fifths of them occurred a single time. Approximately 4% of the sample is held by the ten biggest clonotypes.

The cohort was made up of 666 healthy bone marrow donors. At the time of sampling, every cohort member was nominally healthy, though immune exposures that went unrecorded were likely present. The donor was CMV seropositive and was included in the group of approximately 310 seropositive cohort members. A peripheral blood sample was provided by each donor, and peripheral blood mononuclear cells were used for TCR beta sequencing. The Qiagen DNeasy Blood Extraction Kit was used to extract genomic DNA from the blood cell samples. This specimen comes from a study of cytomegalovirus exposure and HLA in healthy donors (dated by TCRdb to 2016 to 2017). In the study overall: According to an earlier analysis of a few hundred of the donors, roughly 180 million T cells yielded 95 million to 140 million unique TCR beta sequences and about 300 Gb of sequence data. The study combined high-throughput TCR immunosequencing, statistical association of individual TCRs with disease status, and machine learning to predict cytomegalovirus infection status. Typing coverage differed by locus: A, B, C, DRB1 and DQB1 were typed in roughly 629-640 donors, DQA1 in around 500, DPA1 in roughly 590, and DPB1 in just under 480. A later analysis re-examined previously published TCR beta repertoires from hundreds of donors and added high-resolution HLA genotyping to investigate patterns of TCR occurrence. Of the 350 to 400 genotyped donors, approximately 80% fell in the genetic ancestry cluster associated with self-reported Caucasian donors. Along with the approximately 670-subject first cohort, a separate validation cohort of roughly 110 different subjects was used. Donor age, sex, ethnicity and CMV serostatus were compiled together with the repertoire data. In an earlier analysis of 550 to 700 of the donors, high-throughput TCR beta sequencing was used to judge whether each TCR beta V gene segment behaved as functional or pseudogenic. The study aimed to test whether cataloging public T cell receptors could reveal signatures of past pathogen exposure. Several DR-DQ haplotypes were handled as single units for association and clustering, since linkage in the cohort was strong. Among around 400 genotyped donors of the cohort, an average of about 220,000 unique TCR beta nucleotide sequences was sequenced per donor, of which 15% to 20% were non-productive. A later genetic analysis used genome-wide SNP genotypes for about three fifths of the 666 donors, treating that subset as a discovery cohort. An early release covering roughly 640 HLA-typed donors comprised about 310 gigabases of sequencing data and around 80 million unique TCR sequences. All discovery cohort repertoires had been generated on a single sequencing platform. Class I and class II HLA loci were covered by the typing at four-digit resolution. Rather than drawing on any new phenotypic data, the later analysis identified candidate immune exposures from TCR beta sequences and the way those sequences occurred across donors. Using immunosequencing, the study profiled T cell repertoires from about 650 subjects and related those repertoires to cytomegalovirus serostatus.

The paper as a whole reports these results and caveats: Some 15 rarely observed V segments, including chromosome 9 orphons, were excluded from the earlier analysis of several hundred of the donors because counts were too low. Across donors, most TCR sequences were observed very rarely, whereas some public TCRs were present in many individuals. Three of the identified cytomegalovirus-associated TCR beta chains were confirmed in vitro to be specific for cytomegalovirus antigens. The study gave a list of over 150 TCR beta chains associated with cytomegalovirus. Because HLA typing was missing for some donors at each locus, association tests included only the typed subset. A further reported finding was that TCR beta sequences accurately predicted the HLA-A and HLA-B alleles for most subjects in the first cohort. A later genetic analysis associated a missense DCLRE1C variant with V-gene and J-gene trimming of TCR beta chains, and an independent cohort replicated the association. In a later genetic analysis, fewer N-insertions in productive TCRs were reported among donors in an Asian-associated ancestry cluster than the 666-donor mean. A later analysis found that most CMV-associated TCR beta chains appeared HLA-restricted, with HLA associations seemingly driven largely by CMV exposure. Broadly in line with IMGT annotations, most TCR beta V segments showed up in productive rearrangements about 90% or about 30% of the time in an earlier analysis of under 700 of the donors. In a later analysis, HLA-associated TCR beta chains showed more clonal expansion and lower generation probabilities than non-associated chains that were equally common. When HLA alleles, especially DR and DQ, strongly co-occurred, TCR associations were difficult to assign to individual alleles. A cluster of highly shared sequence variants was judged likely to be a technical artifact of the sequencing pipeline. In both the original and validation cohorts, the classifier was reported to diagnose cytomegalovirus status with high specificity and sensitivity. Only TCR beta chains were sequenced in this cohort, and the absence of alpha or paired-chain data limited detectable features. Correlated functional status among segregating V segments might be attributable to linkage disequilibrium, but an unknown experimental factor could not be ruled out. Immune exposure information for the cohort was limited to CMV serostatus. Specific HLA alleles were associated with 16,951 TCR beta sequences at a false discovery rate of 0.05 in a later analysis. In a later analysis, several top co-occurrence clusters were reported to appear linked to parvovirus B19, influenza, CMV and Epstein-Barr virus. The 87-base-pair reads could not distinguish some IMGT-functional V segments, including TRBV6-2 and TRBV6-3, so those segments were excluded. Sequencing depth was assumed to be roughly uniform across donors in the presence/absence analyses, though that assumption may not hold. In a later analysis, the rate of TCR association differed among HLA loci, with DRB1 alleles having the most associated TCRs and HLA-C alleles having the fewest. The authors suggested that the approach could potentially be extended to other disease states and immunological phenotypes.

The V gene is TRBV4-2 and the J gene is TRBJ2-2, and TRBD2 aligns with 9 junction nucleotides. The sequence came from a man between 25 and 39 years old in good health and CMV-seropositive. Sequenced material: PBMCs. The CDR3 here reads CASSTPRGRAGTGELFF. The nucleotides are TGTGCCAGCAGCACCCCGCGCGGGAGGGCCGGCACCGGGGAGCTGTTTTTT.